Listed here are 32 T cell receptor beta chains from one sample, sequenced in a study of blood T cell repertoires in COVID-19. Some clones are missing from TCRdb's copy, which holds only in-frame ones; the method was immunoSEQ multiplex PCR. Here the sample spans approximately 330,000 clones, 70% to 90% being singletons. Sequencing was performed on peripheral blood. These receptors came from a woman aged 45-65 years with active or convalescent COVID-19.

The chain combines TRBV12-5 with TRBJ2-3; the match to TRBD2 covers 16 bases. The germline gives CDR1 LGHNT, CDR2 FRNRAP. The CDR3 extends over 16 amino acids. V was pared by 5 bases and J by 7 bases, with 6 bases of the junction left unmatched. The CDR3 DNA is TGTGCTAGTGGTCCGGGACTAGCGGGGGGGATGAATACGCAGTATTTT. Translated: CASGPGLAGGMNTQYF. The full variable domain, in which reference TRBV12-5 and TRBJ2-3 provide the parts outside the CDR3, is DARVTQTPRHKVTEMGQEVTMRCQPILGHNTVFWYRQTMMQGLELLAYFRNRAPLDDSGMPKDRFSAEMPDATLATLKIQPSEPRDSAVYFCASGPGLAGGMNTQYFGPGTRLTVL.

The CDR3 loop is CATLLSGTSGAGWTGELFF. The DNA for the CDR3 is TGTGCCACCCTCTTGTCCGGGACTAGCGGGGCGGGGTGGACCGGGGAGCTGTTTTTT. The genes are TRBV27 and TRBJ2-2; 13 bases line up with TRBD2. The germline gives CDR1 MNHEY, CDR2 SMNVEV (reference sequence). V was clipped by 10 bases and J by 5 bases; unmatched bases: 19. The CDR3 consists of 19 residues.

The rearrangement joins TRBV30 to TRBJ1-2, with D hard to call. CDR3 length: 14 amino acids. V was trimmed by 1 base and J by 8 bases, leaving 17 bases between them. In germline, CDR1 is GTSNPN, CDR2 SVGIG (reference sequence). This chain's CDR3 is CAWSAGVNAGGYTF. As DNA, the CDR3 is TGTGCCTGGAGTGCTGGAGTCAATGCGGGGGGCTACACCTTC.

The chain is built from TRBV28 and TRBJ2-6, with D unclear. This CDR3 has 15 amino acids. V was pared by 3 bases and J by 0 bases, with 6 bases between. Looked up from germline, CDR1 is MDHEN and CDR2 is SYDVKM. The DNA of the CDR3 is TGTGCCAGCAGTTTTCCCTCCTCTGGGGCCAACGTCCTGACTTTC. It codes for CASSFPSSGANVLTF.

This clone has only a few counts. J is TRBJ2-2 and V is TRBV6-2 or TRBV6-3; 7 bases align to TRBD1. CDR1 is MNHEY and CDR2 is SVGEGT in the germline V gene. CDR3 length: 20 amino acids. The ends lost 5 bases at V and 0 bases at J; junction bases unmatched: 18. The CDR3 DNA sequence: TGTGCCAGCAGTCACACTCCCAGCCTTTACAGGGGCCCGAACACCGGGGAGCTGTTTTTT. It is translated as CASSHTPSLYRGPNTGELFF.

The chain is built from TRBV19 and TRBJ1-2, with 9 bases aligning to TRBD1. The CDR3 runs to 15 residues. Per the germline V gene, CDR1 is LNHDA and CDR2 is SQIVND (reference sequence). V lost 7 bases to trimming and J lost 8 bases; unmatched junction nucleotides: 14. CDR3 sequence (DNA): TGTGCCAGTACCCTAGCCCGGGACAGGGTCCGGGGCTACACCTTC. Protein: CASTLARDRVRGYTF. Drawing the rest from reference TRBV19 and TRBJ1-2, the complete variable domain is DGGITQSPKYLFRKEGQNVTLSCEQNLNHDAMYWYRQDPGQGLRLIYYSQIVNDFQKGDIAEGYSVSREKKESFPLTVTSAQKNPTAFYLCASTLARDRVRGYTFGSGTRLTVV.

The chain couples TRBV30 to TRBJ1-1; 8 bases align to TRBD1. CDR1 is GTSNPN and CDR2 is SVGIG in the germline V gene (reference sequence). V lost 2 bases, J lost 5 bases, and 7 bases stayed unmatched. This CDR3 has 14 amino acids. The CDR3 bases are TGTGCCTGGAGTCTCGGGACAGGCGGAACTGAAGCTTTCTTT. The encoded protein is CAWSLGTGGTEAFF.

The V and J genes are TRBV7-2 and TRBJ2-7; 7 bases are shared with TRBD1. Looked up from germline, CDR1 is SGHTA and CDR2 is FQGNSA. After removal of 1 base from V and 7 bases from J, the junction contained 7 bases not matched to a gene. This CDR3 comprises 14 residues. CDR3 amino acids: CASSLVEGAWEQYF. The CDR3 DNA reads as TGTGCCAGCAGCTTAGTCGAGGGGGCGTGGGAGCAGTACTTC. Using reference TRBV7-2 and TRBJ2-7 for the parts outside the CDR3, the full variable domain is GAGVSQSPSNKVTEKGKDVELRCDPISGHTALYWYRQSLGQGLEFLIYFQGNSAPDKSGLPSDRFSAERTGGSVSTLTIQRTQQEDSAVYLCASSLVEGAWEQYFGPGTRLTVT.

V and J are TRBV7-8 and TRBJ1-4; the match to TRBD1 covers 7 bases. The ends lost 2 bases at V and 2 bases at J; junction bases unmatched: 11. Germline V CDR1 and CDR2: SGHVS, FQNEAQ. The CDR3 consists of 18 residues. The CDR3 DNA reads TGTGCCAGCAGCTTATTCGGGAAGGGGGCCAAGACTAATGAAAAACTGTTTTTT. It encodes CASSLFGKGAKTNEKLFF.

The chain has TRBV5-1 and TRBJ2-6, with D possibly matching TRBD2 (6 bases). Germline V gene sequence: CDR1 SGHRS, CDR2 YFSETQ. Trimming removed 3 bases at V and 2 bases at J, with 12 bases between. The CDR3 sequence is 16 residues long. CDR3 coding DNA: TGCGCCAGCAGCTCGCGGGGTTCCCCTGGGGCCAACGTCCTGACTTTC. Amino acids: CASSSRGSPGANVLTF. Filled out from reference TRBV5-1 and TRBJ2-6, the complete variable domain reads KAGVTQTPRYLIKTRGQQVTLSCSPISGHRSVSWYQQTPGQGLQFLFEYFSETQRNKGNFPGRFSGRQFSNSRSEMNVSTLELGDSALYLCASSSRGSPGANVLTFGAGSRLTVL.

The J gene is TRBJ1-2, the V gene TRBV20-1; 7 positions match TRBD1. After removal of 3 bases from V and 5 bases from J, the junction contained 15 bases not matched to a gene. This CDR3 contains 16 residues. Germline CDR1 and CDR2: DFQATT and SNEGSKA (reference sequence). The CDR3 loop reads CSASYGSLQGKYGYTF. The CDR3 region has the DNA TGCAGTGCTAGTTACGGCTCTCTACAGGGGAAGTATGGCTACACCTTC.

The rearrangement joins TRBV6-8 to TRBJ2-7, with 7 bases that match TRBD1. After removal of 8 bases from V and 3 bases from J, the junction contained 10 bases not matched to a gene. In germline, CDR1 is MNHGY, CDR2 SAAAGT. The CDR3 extends over 14 amino acids. The CDR3 nucleotides are TGTGCCAGCGGCCACCGGGACAGACTCTACGAGCAGTACTTC. It encodes CASGHRDRLYEQYF.

J is TRBJ2-3 and V is TRBV9; 8 bases map to TRBD1. V shed 3 bases and J 3 bases; nucleotides not matched to a gene: 6. The CDR3 totals 15 residues. Germline-derived CDR1 and CDR2 are SGDLS and YYNGEE. CDR3 region: CASSAGQGGTDTQYF. The CDR3 bases are TGTGCCAGCAGCGCCGGACAGGGCGGGACAGATACGCAGTATTTT.

This clone was recorded only once. The genes are TRBV6-2 or TRBV6-3 and TRBJ2-1, with TRBD2 matching over 9 bases. The ends lost 5 bases at V and 15 bases at J; junction bases unmatched: 5. CDR1 is MNHEY, CDR2 SVGEGT, per germline. The CDR3 loop spans 11 amino acids. The CDR3, as DNA: TGTGCCAGCAGTCTGCGGGAGGGAACGTTCTTC. Translated: CASSLREGTFF.

The gene calls are TRBV7-3 and TRBJ1-1; D gene unclear. The CDR3 covers 13 residues. V was shortened by 1 base and J by 1 base, with 4 bases between the two germline ends. Germline V CDR1 and CDR2: SGHTA, FQGTGA. The CDR3 DNA follows: TGTGCCAGCAGCTTAAAGCGGAACACTGAAGCTTTCTTT. Residues: CASSLKRNTEAFF.

The J gene is TRBJ1-5, the V gene TRBV30; TRBD1 agrees at 7 bases. CDR1 and CDR2 (germline): GTSNPN, SVGIG (reference sequence). Trimming took 5 bases from V and 3 from J; bases not matched to a gene: 7. The CDR3 is 14 amino acids. For the CDR3, the DNA is TGTGCCTGGGATACAGGGGTTTCCAATCAGCCCCAGCATTTT. This translates into CAWDTGVSNQPQHF. Full variable domain (outside the CDR3, taken from reference TRBV30 and TRBJ1-5): SQTIHQWPATLVQPVGSPLSLECTVEGTSNPNLYWYRQAAGRGLQLLFYSVGIGQISSEVPQNLSASRPQDRQFILSSKKLLLSDSGFYLCAWDTGVSNQPQHFGDGTRLSIL.

The rearrangement uses TRBV27 and TRBJ1-5; D ambiguous. Germline V gene sequence: CDR1 MNHEY, CDR2 SMNVEV (reference sequence). The CDR3 totals 12 residues. Trimming shortened V by 3 bases and J by 6 bases, and 6 bases separated the two germline ends. The CDR3 DNA sequence: TGTGCCAGCAGTTTTAGCGGTCAGCCCCAGCATTTT. As protein: CASSFSGQPQHF.

The CDR3 nucleotides are TGTGCCAGCAGTTTGAAACCCCCAGTGCAGTTCTTC. This gives the protein CASSLKPPVQFF. The rearrangement uses TRBV12-3 or TRBV12-4 and TRBJ2-1; D unresolved. V lost 3 bases and J lost 12, with 12 bases in between. CDR3 length equals 12 residues.

This chain joins TRBV19 and TRBJ2-4; 8 nucleotides agree with TRBD1. Looked up from germline, CDR1 is LNHDA and CDR2 is SQIVND (reference sequence). This CDR3 is built from 14 residues. The V gene end was trimmed by 5 bases and the J gene end by 0 bases; junction bases not matched to a gene: 0. CDR3 sequence (DNA): TGTGCCAGTAGTGACAGGGGAGCCAAAAACATTCAGTACTTC. Protein sequence: CASSDRGAKNIQYF.

The table lists this clone with a count of one. The genes are TRBV29-1 and TRBJ2-3; D gene ambiguous. The ends were cut back, 4 bases at V and 7 bases at J, with 6 bases in the middle. Germline assignment: CDR1 SQVTM and CDR2 ANQGSEA. The CDR3 covers 10 residues. CDR3 region: CSVGENTQYF. The CDR3 region has the DNA TGCAGCGTTGGCGAGAATACGCAGTATTTT.

The rearrangement links TRBV19 to TRBJ1-1; D may be TRBD1 (5 bases). Germline CDR1 LNHDA, CDR2 SQIVND (reference sequence). CDR3 length: 17 amino acids. With 1 base removed from V and 0 bases from J, the gap between germline ends came to 15 bases. The CDR3 nucleotides read TGTGCCAGTAGTATAGTACACAGGTCTCCCATGAACACTGAAGCTTTCTTT. As protein: CASSIVHRSPMNTEAFF.

The rearrangement links TRBV11-2 to TRBJ2-7, with 10 bases lining up with TRBD1. The CDR3 is made up of 15 amino acids. With V trimmed by 2 bases and J by 6 bases, 7 bases remained unmatched. CDR1 is SGHAT and CDR2 is FQNNGV in the germline V gene. CDR3 bases: TGTGCCAGCAGCTTATATGGGACAGGGGTATCCGAGCAGTACTTC. Residues: CASSLYGTGVSEQYF.

The chain carries TRBV3-1 (or the pseudogene TRBV3-2) and TRBJ2-7; D gene unclear. Germline CDR1 and CDR2: LGHDT and YNNKEL (reference sequence). Trimming took off 4 bases at V and 3 bases at J, with 7 bases between the two ends. The CDR3 length is 12 residues. DNA of the CDR3: TGTGCCAGCAGCCGTGACATCTACGAGCAGTACTTC. Translating gives CASSRDIYEQYF.

The V call is TRBV4-2, the J call TRBJ2-7, with D perhaps matching TRBD1 (5 bases). CDR1 LGHNA and CDR2 YNFKEQ come from the germline V gene. The CDR3 runs to 14 residues. V was clipped by 2 bases and J by 4 bases, with 12 bases between them. The CDR3 loop is CASSQTGNRYEQYF. The CDR3 bases are TGTGCCAGCAGCCAAACAGGAAATCGATACGAGCAGTACTTC.

J is TRBJ1-5 and V is TRBV10-2; a weak D match, TRBD1 (6 bases). V lost 8 bases to trimming and J lost 1 base, with 6 bases between them. The CDR3 is 12 amino acids. The V gene's germline CDR1 is WSHSY and CDR2 SAAADI. The chain's CDR3 is CASQGSNQPQHF. In DNA form, the CDR3 reads TGCGCCAGCCAGGGGAGCAATCAGCCCCAGCATTTT.

J is TRBJ2-1 and V is TRBV29-1; 7 bases are shared with TRBD2. CDR3 length: 13 amino acids. V shed 7 bases, J shed 4 bases, and the junction held 7 bases outside the gene matches. Germline V gene data show CDR1 as SQVTM and CDR2 as ANQGSEA. The CDR3 here is CSGSGKMYNEQFF. CDR3 coding DNA: TGCAGCGGGAGCGGGAAGATGTACAATGAGCAGTTCTTC.

Regarding this clone: The sample holds other DNA sequences that translate to the same CDR3. The chain carries TRBV28 and TRBJ1-6; 8 nucleotides match TRBD1. This CDR3 has 14 amino acids. With V trimmed by 6 bases and J by 10 bases, 8 bases remained unmatched. CDR1 and CDR2 from the germline V gene are MDHEN and SYDVKM. The CDR3, as DNA: TGTGCCAGCAGACCAGGACAGGGTGGGTCACCCCTCCACTTT. Translated, it gives CASRPGQGGSPLHF. Drawing the rest from reference TRBV28 and TRBJ1-6, the complete variable domain is DVKVTQSSRYLVKRTGEKVFLECVQDMDHENMFWYRQDPGLGLRLIYFSYDVKMKEKGDIPEGYSVSREKKERFSLILESASTNQTSMYLCASRPGQGGSPLHFGNGTRLTVT.

This chain connects TRBV12-3 or TRBV12-4 to TRBJ1-1, with D tentatively TRBD1 (6 bases). Trimming pared 5 bases from V and 10 bases from J, leaving 14 bases between. This CDR3 comprises 12 residues. CDR3 sequence reads: CASSQTGRVAFF. The CDR3 DNA reads TGTGCCAGCAGTCAAACAGGGAGAGTAGCTTTCTTT.

V and J are TRBV5-1 and TRBJ1-1; D ambiguous. CDR1 SGHRS and CDR2 YFSETQ come from the germline V gene. The CDR3 is 13 residues long. Trimming shortened V by 0 bases and J by 7 bases, and 10 bases separated the two germline ends. CDR3 amino acids: CASSLGQRIEAFF. CDR3 DNA: TGCGCCAGCAGCTTGGGCCAGAGGATTGAAGCTTTCTTT.

V usage is TRBV28 and J usage is TRBJ1-2, with 7 bases identical to TRBD1. Trimming cost V 6 bases and J 6 bases; bases outside gene matches: 7. Germline CDR1 is MDHEN and CDR2 is SYDVKM. This CDR3 contains 13 residues. CDR3 sequence reads: CASSSTGVNGYTF. The CDR3 DNA is TGTGCCAGCAGCTCAACAGGGGTAAATGGCTACACCTTC.

V gene TRBV30 combines with J gene TRBJ2-7, with 11 bases that match TRBD2. V dropped 3 bases and J dropped 3; count of bases not matched to a gene: 13. This CDR3 comprises 17 residues. CDR1 and CDR2 (germline): GTSNPN, SVGIG (reference sequence). CDR3 sequence: CAWSEPLSGLADYEQYF. CDR3 bases: TGTGCCTGGAGCGAACCCTTGTCGGGACTAGCGGACTACGAGCAGTACTTC. Full variable domain (missing parts from reference TRBV30 and TRBJ2-7): SQTIHQWPATLVQPVGSPLSLECTVEGTSNPNLYWYRQAAGRGLQLLFYSVGIGQISSEVPQNLSASRPQDRQFILSSKKLLLSDSGFYLCAWSEPLSGLADYEQYFGPGTRLTVT.

The rearrangement joins TRBV5-1 to TRBJ2-2, with D possibly being TRBD1 (6 bases). V gave up 0 bases and J gave up 6 bases, with 9 bases separating them. This CDR3 has 14 amino acids. CDR1 SGHRS and CDR2 YFSETQ come from the germline V gene. CDR3 protein: CASSLAGDAGELFF. CDR3 in DNA: TGCGCCAGCAGCTTGGCAGGGGACGCCGGGGAGCTGTTTTTT. Complete variable domain (other parts from reference TRBV5-1 and TRBJ2-2): KAGVTQTPRYLIKTRGQQVTLSCSPISGHRSVSWYQQTPGQGLQFLFEYFSETQRNKGNFPGRFSGRQFSNSRSEMNVSTLELGDSALYLCASSLAGDAGELFFGEGSRLTVL.